This T cell receptor beta chain is from a study of cytomegalovirus exposure and HLA in healthy donors. Study observations and caveats: Highly shared sequence variants in one cluster were likely a sequencing artifact.

As regards this clone: Its antigen is currently unknown.

PCR primers comprised 60 Vbeta and 13 Jbeta primers. This table comes from immunoSEQ multiplex PCR, and its TCRdb copy is limited to in-frame clones, with some not included. Of about 84,000 clones listed, around 68% are singletons. The clonotype comes from a woman aged 40 to 50 in good health and CMV-seropositive. The specimen was PBMCs.

Written as DNA, the CDR3 is TGTGCCAGTAGTATAGTTGCGGGAGGAAGCGAGCAGTACTTC. The encoded protein is CASSIVAGGSEQYF. The J gene is TRBJ2-7, the V gene TRBV19; 8 nucleotides match TRBD2. J was trimmed by 6 bases and V by 1 base; bases with no gene match: 5. The CDR3 loop spans 14 amino acids. In germline, CDR1 is LNHDA, CDR2 SQIVND (reference sequence).